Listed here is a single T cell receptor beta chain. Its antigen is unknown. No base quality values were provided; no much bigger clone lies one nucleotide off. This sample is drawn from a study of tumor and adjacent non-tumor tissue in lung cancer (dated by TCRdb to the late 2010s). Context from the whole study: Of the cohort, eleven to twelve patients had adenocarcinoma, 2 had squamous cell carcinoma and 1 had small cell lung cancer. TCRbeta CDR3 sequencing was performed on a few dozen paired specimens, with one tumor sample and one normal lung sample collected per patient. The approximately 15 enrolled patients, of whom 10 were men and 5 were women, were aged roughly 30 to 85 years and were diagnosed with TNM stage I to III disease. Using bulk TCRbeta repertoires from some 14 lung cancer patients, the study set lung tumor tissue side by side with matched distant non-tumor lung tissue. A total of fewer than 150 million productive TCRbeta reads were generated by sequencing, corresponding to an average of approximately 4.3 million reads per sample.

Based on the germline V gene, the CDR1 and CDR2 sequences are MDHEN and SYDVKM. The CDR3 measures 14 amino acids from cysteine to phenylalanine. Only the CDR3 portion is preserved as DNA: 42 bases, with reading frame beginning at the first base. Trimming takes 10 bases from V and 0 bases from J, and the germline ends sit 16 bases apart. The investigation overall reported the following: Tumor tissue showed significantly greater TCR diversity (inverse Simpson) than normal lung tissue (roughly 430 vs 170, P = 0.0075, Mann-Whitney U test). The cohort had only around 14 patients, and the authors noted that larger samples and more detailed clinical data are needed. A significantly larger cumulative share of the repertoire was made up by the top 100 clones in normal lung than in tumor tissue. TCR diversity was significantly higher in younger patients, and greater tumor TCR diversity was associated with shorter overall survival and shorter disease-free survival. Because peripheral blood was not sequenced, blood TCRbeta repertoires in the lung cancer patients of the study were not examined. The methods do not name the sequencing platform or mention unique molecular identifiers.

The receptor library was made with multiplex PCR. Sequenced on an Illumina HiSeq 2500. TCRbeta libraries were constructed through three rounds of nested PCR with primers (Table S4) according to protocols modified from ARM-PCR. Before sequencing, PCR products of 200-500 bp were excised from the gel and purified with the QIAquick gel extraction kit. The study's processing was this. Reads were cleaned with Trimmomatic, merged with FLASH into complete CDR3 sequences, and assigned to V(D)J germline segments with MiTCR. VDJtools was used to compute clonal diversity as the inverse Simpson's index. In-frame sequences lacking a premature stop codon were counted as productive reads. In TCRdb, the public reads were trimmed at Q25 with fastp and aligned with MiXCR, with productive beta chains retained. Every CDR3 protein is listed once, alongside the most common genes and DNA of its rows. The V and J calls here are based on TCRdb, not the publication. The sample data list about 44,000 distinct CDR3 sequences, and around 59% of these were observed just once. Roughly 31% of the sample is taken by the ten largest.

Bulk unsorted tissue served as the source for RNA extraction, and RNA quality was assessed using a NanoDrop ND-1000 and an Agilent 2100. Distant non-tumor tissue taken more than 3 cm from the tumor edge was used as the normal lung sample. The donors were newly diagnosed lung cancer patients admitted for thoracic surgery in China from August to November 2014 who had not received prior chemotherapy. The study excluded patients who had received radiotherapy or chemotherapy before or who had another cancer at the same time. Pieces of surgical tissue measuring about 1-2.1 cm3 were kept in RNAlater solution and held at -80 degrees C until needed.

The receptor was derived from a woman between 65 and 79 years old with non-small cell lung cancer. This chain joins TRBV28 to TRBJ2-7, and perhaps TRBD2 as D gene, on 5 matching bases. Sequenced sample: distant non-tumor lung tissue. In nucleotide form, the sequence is TGTGCCAATAGTTTAACGGGGAGCTCCTACGAGCAGTACTTC. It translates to CANSLTGSSYEQYF.